The 19 T cell receptor beta chains below come from one sample, sequenced in a study of blood T cell dynamics during melanoma immunotherapy. Clones were sequenced by immunoSEQ multiplex PCR, and TCRdb holds only the in-frame ones, with some missing. The sample yields 9,000 to 13,000 clones, approximately 91% seen once. The time point was: pre-treatment baseline. Sequenced here: blood, sampled from a patient treated with checkpoint blockade. Source of these receptors: a human donor with melanoma.

The V call is TRBV15, the J call TRBJ2-1; TRBD2 aligns across 8 bases. The germline V gene encodes CDR1 LNHNV and CDR2 YYDKDF (reference sequence). The V gene end was trimmed by 1 base and the J gene end by 0 bases; junction bases not matched to a gene: 5. This CDR3 spans 17 amino acids. CDR3 in DNA: TGTGCCACCAGCAGAGTAGGCGGGACTAGCTCCTACAATGAGCAGTTCTTC. Residues: CATSRVGGTSSYNEQFF.

This chain connects TRBV28 to TRBJ1-4; maybe TRBD1 (6 bases). Germline CDR1 reads MDHEN; CDR2 reads SYDVKM. The CDR3 has 15 residues. The V end lost 5 bases, the J end lost 7 bases, and 17 bases lay between the germline ends. The chain's CDR3 is CASSPPQGSREKLFF. The CDR3 nucleotides are TGTGCCAGCAGTCCGCCCCAGGGGAGTCGTGAAAAACTGTTTTTT.

The V gene is TRBV21-1, the J gene TRBJ1-5. TRBV21-1 is reported as a pseudogene. The CDR3 totals 13 residues. The DNA of the CDR3 is TGTGCCAGCAGAACGGCGGGCAATCAGCCCCAGCATTTT. As protein: CASRTAGNQPQHF.

This chain connects TRBV18 to TRBJ1-1, with D hard to call. V gave up 4 bases and J gave up 1 base, with 10 bases separating them. The CDR3 covers 14 residues. The germline V gene has CDR1 KGHSH and CDR2 LQKENI. The CDR3 spells CASSQVTENTEAFF. CDR3 DNA: TGTGCCAGCTCACAGGTAACGGAGAACACTGAAGCTTTCTTT.

This chain connects TRBV4-3 to TRBJ1-3; D is ambiguous. V was clipped by 0 bases and J by 0 bases, with 9 bases between them. This CDR3 region has 16 residues. Germline CDR1 reads LGHNA; CDR2 reads YSLEER. The CDR3 coding sequence is TGCGCCAGCAGCCAAGATGGGCTGAGCTCTGGAAACACCATATATTTT. Translation gives CASSQDGLSSGNTIYF.

This chain uses TRBV4-2 with TRBJ2-1; no clear D. The V end was cut by 3 bases, the J end by 9 bases, with 12 bases between. The CDR3 runs 13 residues. CDR1 is LGHNA, CDR2 YNFKEQ, per germline. The CDR3 here is CASSHPVGVEQFF. The CDR3 DNA follows: TGTGCCAGCAGCCACCCCGTTGGGGTTGAGCAGTTCTTC.

Comments on this clone: Additional DNA sequences in this sample encode the identical CDR3. The rearrangement links TRBV28 to TRBJ1-1; D not resolved. Germline V gene data show CDR1 as MDHEN and CDR2 as SYDVKM. Trimming cost V 4 bases and J 1 base, with 7 bases left between them. CDR3 length: 13 residues. CDR3 sequence: CASSSGQNTEAFF. The CDR3 bases are TGTGCCAGCAGTTCGGGTCAGAACACTGAAGCTTTCTTT. Full variable domain (remainder filled in from reference TRBV28 and TRBJ1-1): DVKVTQSSRYLVKRTGEKVFLECVQDMDHENMFWYRQDPGLGLRLIYFSYDVKMKEKGDIPEGYSVSREKKERFSLILESASTNQTSMYLCASSSGQNTEAFFGQGTRLTVV.

This chain uses TRBV6-1 with TRBJ2-7, with D perhaps matching TRBD2 (6 bases). With 6 bases removed from V and 3 bases from J, the gap between germline ends came to 15 bases. The CDR3 contains 14 residues. Germline CDR1 and CDR2: MNHNS and SASEGT. The CDR3 protein is CASSPGGGGYEQYF. In DNA form, the CDR3 reads TGTGCCAGCAGCCCCGGGGGAGGCGGCTACGAGCAGTACTTC.

With regard to this clone: The sample has other DNA sequences that encode this CDR3 too. The V and J genes are TRBV7-2 and TRBJ1-5, with TRBD1 matching over 8 bases. V trimming: 8 bases; J trimming: 4 bases; junction bases outside the gene matches: 4. This CDR3 is 13 amino acids long. The V gene's germline CDR1 is SGHTA and CDR2 FQGNSA. The CDR3 DNA reads TGTGCCAGCGGCGGACAGGGTAATCAGCCCCAGCATTTT. Translation: CASGGQGNQPQHF.

The rearrangement joins TRBV7-3 to TRBJ2-1; D is uncertain. Between the trimmed V and J ends, which lost 1 base and 3 bases, there was a span of 10 bases. Germline V gene data show CDR1 as SGHTA and CDR2 as FQGTGA. This CDR3 contains 15 residues. CDR3 loop: CASSLSALGYNEQFF. For the CDR3, the DNA is TGTGCCAGCAGCTTAAGTGCGTTGGGCTACAATGAGCAGTTCTTC. Drawing the rest from reference TRBV7-3 and TRBJ2-1, the complete variable domain is GAGVSQTPSNKVTEKGKYVELRCDPISGHTALYWYRQSLGQGPEFLIYFQGTGAADDSGLPNDRFFAVRPEGSVSTLKIQRTERGDSAVYLCASSLSALGYNEQFFGPGTRLTVL.

This clone was found once. The rearrangement joins TRBV29-1 to TRBJ1-2; D is possibly TRBD1 (6 bases). The CDR3 spans 10 residues. CDR1 is SQVTM and CDR2 is ANQGSEA in the germline V gene. Trimming stripped 7 bases from V and 7 bases from J, with 10 bases between. CDR3 amino acids: CSAYRVGYTF. The CDR3 region has the DNA TGCAGCGCCTACAGGGTTGGCTACACCTTC.

The V call is TRBV2, the J call TRBJ1-2; weak D call: TRBD1 (5 bases). The germline CDR1 and CDR2 sequences are SNHLY and FYNNEI. This CDR3 region has 14 residues. V gave up 0 bases and J gave up 8 bases, with 13 bases separating them. The CDR3, as DNA: TGTGCCAGCAGTGAAGCGCGGCAGGGCGGCGGCTACACCTTC. This codes for CASSEARQGGGYTF. The full variable domain, in which reference TRBV2 and TRBJ1-2 provide the parts outside the CDR3, is EPEVTQTPSHQVTQMGQEVILRCVPISNHLYFYWYRQILGQKVEFLVSFYNNEISEKSEIFDDQFSVERPDGSNFTLKIRSTKLEDSAMYFCASSEARQGGGYTFGSGTRLTVV.

The chain recombines TRBV7-8 with TRBJ1-1; possible D gene TRBD1, 5 bases. CDR3 length: 15 amino acids. Germline lookup yields CDR1 SGHVS and CDR2 FQNEAQ. V lost 1 base and J 5 bases, leaving 14 bases between the germline ends. The CDR3 protein is CASSLVPGWQTEAFF. The CDR3 region has the DNA TGTGCCAGCAGCTTAGTTCCAGGGTGGCAAACTGAAGCTTTCTTT.

V usage is TRBV7-9 and J usage is TRBJ1-2; D might be TRBD1 (5 bases). V lost 5 bases to trimming and J lost 5 bases, with 21 bases between them. The CDR3 loop spans 16 amino acids. Germline assignment: CDR1 SEHNR and CDR2 FQNEAQ (reference sequence). CDR3 nucleotides: TGTGCCAGCAGCCCGAAGGGGCCATTCCAGGGATATGGCTACACCTTC. It translates to CASSPKGPFQGYGYTF.

The chain recombines TRBV18 with TRBJ2-7, with D unclear. Trimming pared 4 bases from V and 3 bases from J, leaving 10 bases between. From germline, CDR1 is KGHSH and CDR2 LQKENI. There are 13 residues in the CDR3. CDR3 residues: CASSLERSYEQYF. The CDR3 DNA follows: TGTGCCAGCTCACTCGAAAGAAGCTACGAGCAGTACTTC.

The V and J genes are TRBV7-3 and TRBJ2-6, with D uncertain. Trimming left V 4 bases short and J 0 bases short, with 7 bases between. Germline CDR1 SGHTA, CDR2 FQGTGA. The CDR3 contains 15 residues. The CDR3 here is CASSSSGSGANVLTF. The CDR3 DNA reads TGTGCCAGCAGCTCATCAGGCTCTGGGGCCAACGTCCTGACTTTC.

This clone was observed a handful of times. The chain is built from TRBV21-1 and TRBJ1-5; the table's TRBD1 call for D was not verified on the DNA. TRBV21-1 is listed as a pseudogene. The CDR3 runs to 12 residues. The CDR3 loop is CAIGGRNQPQHF. The DNA of the CDR3 is TGTGCCATAGGGGGACGGAATCAGCCCCAGCATTTT.

The V and J genes are TRBV29-1 and TRBJ2-3, with 10 positions matching TRBD1. Germline V lookup: CDR1 SQVTM, CDR2 ANQGSEA. The CDR3 loop spans 15 amino acids. After removal of 3 bases from V and 2 bases from J, the junction contained 5 bases not matched to a gene. The DNA of the CDR3 is TGCAGCGTTGACGGGACAGGGGCATACACAGATACGCAGTATTTT. Its translation is CSVDGTGAYTDTQYF.

Only one count was recorded for this clone. The CDR3, as DNA: TGCGCCAGCAGCCCGACCCCCCAAGAGACCCAGTACTTC. Its protein is CASSPTPQETQYF. V is TRBV5-1 and J is TRBJ2-5; D unresolved. V lost 4 bases to trimming and J lost 1 base, with 8 bases between them. The CDR3 covers 13 residues. Per germline, CDR1 SGHRS and CDR2 YFSETQ.